This TCR beta chain emerged from a study of OX40 agonist ivuxolimab in advanced cancers. Turning to the study itself: Therapy given before enrollment (anti-PD-1, anti-PD-L1 or anti-CTLA-4) was allowed, and 30% to 50% had some.

CDR3 length equals 14 residues. CDR1 is MNHEY, CDR2 SVGAGI, per germline. Deletions cut 7 bases from V and 0 bases from J, with 7 bases between. Generated by immunoSEQ multiplex PCR, the TCRdb table keeps only in-frame clones and is missing some. The sample contains about 68,000 clones, approximately 90% of which appear only once. The origin of this receptor is an adult with an advanced solid tumor such as melanoma, head and neck, liver or kidney cancer. The J gene is TRBJ1-6, the V gene TRBV6-5, with unresolved D. The sequenced sample was CD4+ or CD8+ T cells sorted from blood, obtained in a trial of the OX40 agonist ivuxolimab. This CDR3 reads CASKRSSYNSPLHF. The CDR3 DNA reads as TGTGCCAGCAAGCGGAGCTCCTATAATTCACCCCTCCACTTT.